In its sample, the clone carrying this TCR beta chain was seen once. The antigen remains unidentified. The CDR3 has 13 residues. V gave up 0 bases and J gave up 7 bases; unmatched junction bases: 3. Per germline, CDR1 SGHRS and CDR2 YFSETQ. The data were obtained in a study of T cell responses to AZD1222 COVID-19 vaccine. Study observations and caveats: The span of vaccine-associated CD4 TCRs extended across spike, with dominance at 160-218 and 743-854. Females outnumbered males among donors, who were mostly white British; clonal diversity was possibly underestimated.

Generated by immunoSEQ multiplex PCR, the TCRdb table keeps only in-frame clones and is missing some. Of around 110,000 clones in the sample, around 90% were seen once. The sample consisted of peripheral blood, taken on day 0 of AZD1222 vaccination. This chain links TRBV5-1 with TRBJ1-2; 7 bases are a match to TRBD1. This sequence was found in an adult in good health. CDR3 sequence (DNA): TGCGCCAGCAGCTTGGAGGGGGCAAGTGGCTACACCTTC. Its protein product is CASSLEGASGYTF.